Listed below are T cell receptor beta chains from one sample, sequenced in a study of shared clonotypes between healthy human individuals. Clones were sequenced by immunoSEQ multiplex PCR, and TCRdb holds only the in-frame ones, with some missing. The repertoire holds 2 million to 2.5 million clones, over 85% seen once, with 0.9% to 1.4% in the top ten. The sample comprised naive CD8+ T cells sorted from blood. The receptors come from a man younger than 35 in good health. Both conserved end residues are part of each CDR3. D genes are given only for firm matches.

D gene: -; J gene: TRBJ1-2; V gene: TRBV9; CDR3 protein: CASSDDDGPYGYTF; CDR3 DNA: TGTGCCAGCAGCGACGATGACGGACCCTATGGCTACACCTTC
D gene: -; J gene: TRBJ2-2; V gene: TRBV6-6; CDR3 protein: CASSPNPTGELFF; CDR3 DNA: TGTGCCAGCAGCCCTAATCCCACCGGGGAGCTGTTTTTT
D gene: TRBD1; J gene: TRBJ2-2; V gene: TRBV5-1; CDR3 protein: CASSSAGGLTGELFF; CDR3 DNA: TGCGCCAGCAGCTCCGCAGGGGGTTTGACCGGGGAGCTGTTTTTT
D gene: TRBD1; J gene: TRBJ1-1; V gene: TRBV4-3; CDR3 protein: CASSQALGGQGPGTEAFF; CDR3 DNA: TGCGCCAGCAGCCAAGCCCTAGGGGGACAGGGGCCGGGCACTGAAGCTTTCTTT
D gene: TRBD2; J gene: TRBJ2-1; V gene: TRBV9; CDR3 protein: CASSPGGDDEQFF; CDR3 DNA: TGTGCCAGCAGCCCCGGGGGGGATGATGAGCAGTTCTTC
D gene: TRBD2; J gene: TRBJ2-3; V gene: TRBV7-9; CDR3 protein: CASSSSGRASEDTQYF; CDR3 DNA: TGTGCCAGCAGCTCTAGCGGGAGGGCGTCTGAAGATACGCAGTATTTT
D gene: -; J gene: TRBJ1-1; V gene: TRBV29-1; CDR3 protein: CSVEEDPEGSDTEAFF; CDR3 DNA: TGCAGCGTTGAAGAGGATCCTGAGGGATCGGACACTGAAGCTTTCTTT
D gene: -; J gene: TRBJ2-7; V gene: TRBV2; CDR3 protein: CASSDRTAYEQYF; CDR3 DNA: TGTGCCAGCAGTGATCGGACGGCCTACGAGCAGTACTTC
D gene: -; J gene: TRBJ1-1; V gene: TRBV10-3; CDR3 protein: CAISESRDTEAFF; CDR3 DNA: TGTGCCATCAGTGAGTCAAGGGACACTGAAGCTTTCTTT
D gene: -; J gene: TRBJ2-2; V gene: TRBV5-4; CDR3 protein: CASSWRENTGELFF; CDR3 DNA: TGTGCCAGCAGCTGGAGGGAGAACACCGGGGAGCTGTTTTTT
D gene: -; J gene: TRBJ2-7; V gene: TRBV19; CDR3 protein: CASSFSRFYEQYF; CDR3 DNA: TGTGCCAGTAGTTTCTCCAGGTTCTACGAGCAGTACTTC
D gene: -; J gene: TRBJ2-1; V gene: TRBV10-3; CDR3 protein: CAISEGAGYNEQFF; CDR3 DNA: TGTGCCATCAGTGAGGGGGCTGGCTACAATGAGCAGTTCTTC
D gene: -; J gene: TRBJ2-7; V gene: TRBV10-3; CDR3 protein: CAISENLGRYEQYF; CDR3 DNA: TGTGCCATCAGTGAGAACCTAGGACGGTACGAGCAGTACTTC
D gene: TRBD1; J gene: TRBJ1-6; V gene: TRBV15; CDR3 protein: CATSGRTGERSPLHF; CDR3 DNA: TGTGCCACCAGCGGGAGGACAGGGGAACGCTCACCCCTCCACTTT